The next 9 T cell receptor beta chains were all read from a single sample in a study of identifying expanded T cells in peripheral blood. Clones were read by immunoSEQ multiplex PCR, and TCRdb kept only the in-frame ones, dropping some. This sample yields about 100,000 clones, of which over 70% are seen a single time; more than 5.5% belongs to the top ten. The sequenced material came from blood. The receptors stem from a person aged 18-70 years in good health.

This chain's CDR3 is CASSLDRGGAPYNEQFF. CDR3 DNA sequence: TGTGCCAGCAGCTTAGATCGCGGGGGCGCGCCCTACAATGAGCAGTTCTTC. The chain employs TRBV11-2 and TRBJ2-1; perhaps TRBD2 as D (7 bases). Germline CDR1 reads SGHAT; CDR2 reads FQNNGV. Trimming removed 0 bases from V and 2 bases from J, with 14 bases in between. The CDR3 loop spans 17 amino acids. Full variable domain (remainder filled in from reference TRBV11-2 and TRBJ2-1): EAGVAQSPRYKIIEKRQSVAFWCNPISGHATLYWYQQILGQGPKLLIQFQNNGVVDDSQLPKDRFSAERLKGVDSTLKIQPAKLEDSAVYLCASSLDRGGAPYNEQFFGPGTRLTVL.

The rearrangement links TRBV6-1 to TRBJ2-3; 7 nucleotides align to TRBD1. The V segment lost 2 bases and the J segment 3 bases; nucleotides outside the gene matches: 8. The CDR3 totals 16 residues. CDR1 is MNHNS, CDR2 SASEGT, per germline. CDR3 coding DNA: TGTGCCAGCAGTGAACAACCTAGGGGGCGGACAGATACGCAGTATTTT. It translates to CASSEQPRGRTDTQYF.

V is TRBV20-1 and J is TRBJ1-2; D uncertain. The CDR3 consists of 10 residues. The ends were cut back, 5 bases at V and 10 bases at J, with 11 bases in the middle. In germline, CDR1 is DFQATT, CDR2 SNEGSKA (reference sequence). The CDR3 DNA is TGCAGTGCTGGCCTGACATCCTACACCTTC. It yields the protein CSAGLTSYTF.

The rearrangement links TRBV4-1 to TRBJ1-2; 9 bases fit TRBD1. CDR3 length: 17 residues. The V gene's germline CDR1 is MGHRA and CDR2 YSYEKL. V shed 4 bases, J shed 5 bases, and the junction held 14 bases outside the gene matches. In DNA form, the CDR3 reads TGCGCCAGCAGCCCCACTCCAATACAGGGGGCTCTTTATGGCTACACCTTC. It yields the protein CASSPTPIQGALYGYTF.

This clone was counted once. The chain carries TRBV14 and TRBJ1-1; D might be TRBD1 (6 bases). V was pared by 4 bases and J by 11 bases, with 17 bases between. The CDR3 length is 13 residues. Germline assignment: CDR1 SGHDN and CDR2 FVKESK. The DNA of the CDR3 is TGTGCCAGCAGCCTTCGGGGGGGCGGATCGGCTTTCTTT. Translating gives CASSLRGGGSAFF. The whole variable domain, filled in from reference TRBV14 and TRBJ1-1, reads EAGVTQFPSHSVIEKGQTVTLRCDPISGHDNLYWYRRVMGKEIKFLLHFVKESKQDESGMPNNRFLAERTGGTYSTLKVQPAELEDSGVYFCASSLRGGGSAFFGQGTRLTVV.

The chain's CDR3 is CASSEDSRGQPQHF. Written as DNA, the CDR3 is TGTGCCAGCAGTGAAGATAGCAGGGGACAGCCCCAGCATTTT. The rearrangement joins TRBV2 to TRBJ1-5, with D tentatively TRBD1 (6 bases). Trimming took 1 base from V and 7 from J, leaving 11 bases between them. Looked up from germline, CDR1 is SNHLY and CDR2 is FYNNEI. There are 14 residues in the CDR3.

This chain joins TRBV18 and TRBJ2-1, with D maybe TRBD1 (6 bases). Germline V CDR1 and CDR2: KGHSH, LQKENI. V was shortened by 4 bases and J by 8 bases, with 15 bases between the two germline ends. The CDR3 sequence is 14 residues long. CDR3 nucleotide sequence: TGTGCCAGCTCACGACGACAGGATACCGATGAGCAGTTCTTC. Its protein product is CASSRRQDTDEQFF.

This chain joins TRBV6-5 and TRBJ2-1, with 8 nucleotides matching TRBD1. Germline trimming cut 6 bases from V and 6 bases from J; bases unmatched to any gene: 10. CDR1 is MNHEY and CDR2 is SVGAGI in the germline V gene. CDR3 length equals 15 residues. The CDR3 is CASSNRDRSGNEQFF. The CDR3 DNA follows: TGTGCCAGCAGCAACCGGGACAGGTCCGGCAATGAGCAGTTCTTC.

The gene calls are TRBV6-5 and TRBJ2-5; maybe TRBD2 (5 bases). The CDR3 has 15 residues. The germline V and J ends were trimmed by 2 bases and 1 base, with 11 bases remaining between them. The germline V gene has CDR1 MNHEY and CDR2 SVGAGI. The CDR3 DNA reads as TGTGCCAGCAGTTACGAGGGAGTGGGCCAAGAGACCCAGTACTTC. The encoded protein is CASSYEGVGQETQYF.